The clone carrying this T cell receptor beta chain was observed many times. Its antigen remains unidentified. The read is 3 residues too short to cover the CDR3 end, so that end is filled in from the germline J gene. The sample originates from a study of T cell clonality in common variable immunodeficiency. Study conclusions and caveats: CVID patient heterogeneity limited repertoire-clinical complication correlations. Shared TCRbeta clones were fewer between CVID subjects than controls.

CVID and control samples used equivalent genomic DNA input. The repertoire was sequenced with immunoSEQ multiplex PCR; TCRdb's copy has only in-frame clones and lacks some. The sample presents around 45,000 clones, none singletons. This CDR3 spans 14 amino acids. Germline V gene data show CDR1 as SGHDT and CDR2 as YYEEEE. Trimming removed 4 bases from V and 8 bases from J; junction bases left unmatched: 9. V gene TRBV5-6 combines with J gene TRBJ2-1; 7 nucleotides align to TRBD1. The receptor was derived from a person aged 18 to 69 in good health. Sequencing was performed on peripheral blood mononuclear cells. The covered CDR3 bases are TGTGCCAGCAGCACATTGACAGGGTTTGATGAG. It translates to CASSTLTGFDE. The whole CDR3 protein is CASSTLTGFDEQFF.